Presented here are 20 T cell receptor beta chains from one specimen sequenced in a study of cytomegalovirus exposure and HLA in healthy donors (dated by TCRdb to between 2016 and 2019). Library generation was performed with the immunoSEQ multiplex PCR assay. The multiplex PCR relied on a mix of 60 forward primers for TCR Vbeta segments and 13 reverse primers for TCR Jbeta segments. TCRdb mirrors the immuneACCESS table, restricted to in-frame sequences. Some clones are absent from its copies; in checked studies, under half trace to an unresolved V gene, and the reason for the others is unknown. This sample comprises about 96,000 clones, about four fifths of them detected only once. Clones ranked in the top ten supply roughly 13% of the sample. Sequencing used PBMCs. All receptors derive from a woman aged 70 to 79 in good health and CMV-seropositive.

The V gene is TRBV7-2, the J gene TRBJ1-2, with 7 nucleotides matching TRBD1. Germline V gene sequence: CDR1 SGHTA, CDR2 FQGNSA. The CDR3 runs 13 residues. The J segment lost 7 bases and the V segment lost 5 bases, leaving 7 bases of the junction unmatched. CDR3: CASSAGQLVGYTF. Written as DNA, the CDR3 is TGTGCCAGCAGCGCGGGACAGTTGGTTGGCTACACCTTC.

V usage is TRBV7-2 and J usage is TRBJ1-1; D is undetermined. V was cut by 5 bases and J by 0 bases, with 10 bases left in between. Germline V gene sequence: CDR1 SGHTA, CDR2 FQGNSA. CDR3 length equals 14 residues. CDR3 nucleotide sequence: TGTGCCAGCAGCCCACAGAGAATGAACACTGAAGCTTTCTTT. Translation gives CASSPQRMNTEAFF. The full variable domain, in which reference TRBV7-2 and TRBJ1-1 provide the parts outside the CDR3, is GAGVSQSPSNKVTEKGKDVELRCDPISGHTALYWYRQSLGQGLEFLIYFQGNSAPDKSGLPSDRFSAERTGGSVSTLTIQRTQQEDSAVYLCASSPQRMNTEAFFGQGTRLTVV.

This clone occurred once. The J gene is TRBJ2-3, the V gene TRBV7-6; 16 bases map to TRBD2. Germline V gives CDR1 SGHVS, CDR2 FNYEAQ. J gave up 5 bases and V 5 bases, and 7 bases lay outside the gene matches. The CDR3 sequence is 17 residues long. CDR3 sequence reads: CASSHRGLAGGEDTQYF. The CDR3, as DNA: TGTGCCAGCAGCCACAGGGGACTAGCGGGAGGGGAAGATACGCAGTATTTT.

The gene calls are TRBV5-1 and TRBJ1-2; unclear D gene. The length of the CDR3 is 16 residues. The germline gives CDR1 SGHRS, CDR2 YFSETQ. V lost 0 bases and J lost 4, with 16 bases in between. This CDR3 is CASSLAGVSSVYGYTF. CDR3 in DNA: TGCGCCAGCAGCTTGGCCGGGGTCAGCTCAGTCTATGGCTACACCTTC.

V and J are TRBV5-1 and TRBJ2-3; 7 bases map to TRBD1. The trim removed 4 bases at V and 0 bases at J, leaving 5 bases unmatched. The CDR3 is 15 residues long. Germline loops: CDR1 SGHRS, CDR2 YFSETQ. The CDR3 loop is CASSTGQRSTDTQYF. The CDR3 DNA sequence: TGCGCCAGCAGCACGGGACAGCGAAGCACAGATACGCAGTATTTT.

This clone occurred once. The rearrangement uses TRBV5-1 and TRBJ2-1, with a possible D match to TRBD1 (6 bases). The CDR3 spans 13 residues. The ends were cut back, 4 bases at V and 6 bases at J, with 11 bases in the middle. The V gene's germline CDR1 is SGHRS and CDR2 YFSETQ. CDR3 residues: CASSIQGFNEQFF. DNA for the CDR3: TGCGCCAGCAGCATCCAGGGGTTCAATGAGCAGTTCTTC.

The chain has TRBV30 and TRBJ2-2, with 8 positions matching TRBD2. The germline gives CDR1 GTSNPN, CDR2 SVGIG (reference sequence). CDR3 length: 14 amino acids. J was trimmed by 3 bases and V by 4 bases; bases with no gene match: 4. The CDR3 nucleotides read TGTGCCTGGACCCGGCGGGGGGACACCGGGGAGCTGTTTTTT. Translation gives CAWTRRGDTGELFF.

Here the CDR3 reads CASRNGGVSTDTQYF. CDR3 bases: TGCGCCAGCAGAAACGGGGGAGTTAGCACAGATACGCAGTATTTT. This chain uses TRBV5-1 with TRBJ2-3; tentative D call: TRBD2 (6 bases). The CDR3 covers 15 residues. The germline gives CDR1 SGHRS, CDR2 YFSETQ. V was cut by 5 bases and J by 0 bases, with 13 bases left in between.

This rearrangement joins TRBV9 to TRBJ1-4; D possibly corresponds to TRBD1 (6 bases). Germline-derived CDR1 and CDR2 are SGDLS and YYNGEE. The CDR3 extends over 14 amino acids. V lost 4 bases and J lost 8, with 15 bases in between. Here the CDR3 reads CASSTEGEGEKLFF. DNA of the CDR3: TGTGCCAGCAGCACCGAGGGGGAGGGCGAAAAACTGTTTTTT.

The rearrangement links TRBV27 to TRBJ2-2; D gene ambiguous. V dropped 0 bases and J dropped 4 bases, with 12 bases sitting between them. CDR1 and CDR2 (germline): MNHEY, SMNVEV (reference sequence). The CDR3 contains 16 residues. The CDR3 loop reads CASSLSPGVGTGELFF. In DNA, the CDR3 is TGTGCCAGCAGTTTATCGCCGGGTGTAGGCACCGGGGAGCTGTTTTTT.

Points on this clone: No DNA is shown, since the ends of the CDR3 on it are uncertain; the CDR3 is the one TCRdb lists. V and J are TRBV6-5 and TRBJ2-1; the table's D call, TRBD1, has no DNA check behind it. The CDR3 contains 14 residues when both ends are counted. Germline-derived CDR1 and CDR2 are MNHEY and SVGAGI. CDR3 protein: CASSYWGQGNQWIF.

CDR3 protein: CSVEDATEAFF. The CDR3 DNA reads TGCAGCGTTGAAGATGCGACTGAAGCTTTCTTT. This sequence joins TRBV29-1 and TRBJ1-1; no clear D gene. This CDR3 region has 11 residues. V lost 0 bases, J lost 5 bases, and 4 bases lay in between. Germline loops: CDR1 SQVTM, CDR2 ANQGSEA.

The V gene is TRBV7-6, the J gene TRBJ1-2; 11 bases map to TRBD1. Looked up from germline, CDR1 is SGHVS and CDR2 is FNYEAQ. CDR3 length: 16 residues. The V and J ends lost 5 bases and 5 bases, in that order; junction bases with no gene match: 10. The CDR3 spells CASSPRTGGDAYGYTF. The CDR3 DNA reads TGTGCCAGCAGCCCCCGGACAGGGGGCGACGCTTATGGCTACACCTTC.

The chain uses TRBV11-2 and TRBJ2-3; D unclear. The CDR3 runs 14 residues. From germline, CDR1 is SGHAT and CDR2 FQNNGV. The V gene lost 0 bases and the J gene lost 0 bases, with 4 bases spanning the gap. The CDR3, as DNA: TGTGCCAGCAGCTTAGATCCTAGCACAGATACGCAGTATTTT. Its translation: CASSLDPSTDTQYF.

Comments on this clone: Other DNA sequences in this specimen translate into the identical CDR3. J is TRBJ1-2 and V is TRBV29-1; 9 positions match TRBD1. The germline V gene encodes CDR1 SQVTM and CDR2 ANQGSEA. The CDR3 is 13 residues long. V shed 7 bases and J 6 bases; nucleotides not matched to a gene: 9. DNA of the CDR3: TGCAGCGCAGGGGACAGGGCGAGAGATGGCTACACCTTC. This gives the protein CSAGDRARDGYTF.

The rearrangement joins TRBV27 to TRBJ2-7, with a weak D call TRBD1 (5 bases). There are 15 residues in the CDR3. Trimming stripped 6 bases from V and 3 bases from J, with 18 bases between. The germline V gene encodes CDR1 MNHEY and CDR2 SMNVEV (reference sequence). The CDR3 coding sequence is TGTGCCAGCAGCCCACAGGCCAAGGGTCTCTACGAGCAGTACTTC. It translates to CASSPQAKGLYEQYF.

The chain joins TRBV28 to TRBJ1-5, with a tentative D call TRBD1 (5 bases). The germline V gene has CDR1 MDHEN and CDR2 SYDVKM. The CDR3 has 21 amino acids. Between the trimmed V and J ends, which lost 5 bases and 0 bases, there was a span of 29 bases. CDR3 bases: TGTGCCAGCAGTCCAGAGTTTGAAGATGGGGGGGGGTTGTATAGCAATCAGCCCCAGCATTTT. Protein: CASSPEFEDGGGLYSNQPQHF.

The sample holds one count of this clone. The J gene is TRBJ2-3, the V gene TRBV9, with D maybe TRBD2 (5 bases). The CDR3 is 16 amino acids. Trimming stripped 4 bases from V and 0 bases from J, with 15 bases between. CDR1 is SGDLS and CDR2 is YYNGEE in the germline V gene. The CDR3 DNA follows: TGTGCCAGCAGCCCCCCCCGGGATCCTAGCACAGATACGCAGTATTTT. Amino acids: CASSPPRDPSTDTQYF.

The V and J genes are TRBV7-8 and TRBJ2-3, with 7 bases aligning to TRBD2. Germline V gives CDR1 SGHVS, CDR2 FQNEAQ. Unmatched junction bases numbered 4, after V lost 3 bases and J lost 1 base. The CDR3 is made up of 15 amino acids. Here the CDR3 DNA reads TGTGCCAGCAGCTTTCACCTAGCGGGCACAGATACGCAGTATTTT. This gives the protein CASSFHLAGTDTQYF. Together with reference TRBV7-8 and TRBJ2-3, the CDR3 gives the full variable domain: GAGVSQSPRYKVAKRGQDVALRCDPISGHVSLFWYQQALGQGPEFLTYFQNEAQLDKSGLPSDRFFAERPEGSVSTLKIQRTQQEDSAVYLCASSFHLAGTDTQYFGPGTRLTVL.

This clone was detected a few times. In DNA, the CDR3 is TGCAGTGCTACCCTGAGTAATGGCTACACCTTC. Its protein product is CSATLSNGYTF. This chain links TRBV20-1 with TRBJ1-2; D ambiguous. V shed 4 bases and J shed 6 bases, with 9 bases lying between them. CDR3 size: 11 residues. From germline, CDR1 is DFQATT and CDR2 SNEGSKA (reference sequence).